This TCR beta chain was sequenced for a study of monozygotic twins with inflammatory bowel disease. A note on this clonotype: Antigen: not known.

Study outcomes and limitations: IBD patients shared fewer clonotypes with others than healthy twins, especially with disease activity. No repertoire similarity difference was seen between concordant and discordant twins; power was possibly limited.

For every TCR library, roughly 3.5 ug of total RNA was used. Template switching introduced UMIs that contain a 6-nucleotide sample barcode. Following a re-call of the 5' RACE reads, TCRdb has one entry per CDR3 protein and lacks DNA. Listed are about 450,000 distinct CDR3 sequences; 2% to 2.5% falls within the top ten. This CDR3 region has 13 residues. Germline values: CDR1 SGHAT, CDR2 FQNNGV. The clonotype originates from a human donor with ulcerative colitis or Crohn's disease, or a healthy co-twin of an affected twin (not recorded which). J is TRBJ2-5 and V is TRBV11-2. The specimen was blood. CDR3 protein: CASSLDWQETQYF.